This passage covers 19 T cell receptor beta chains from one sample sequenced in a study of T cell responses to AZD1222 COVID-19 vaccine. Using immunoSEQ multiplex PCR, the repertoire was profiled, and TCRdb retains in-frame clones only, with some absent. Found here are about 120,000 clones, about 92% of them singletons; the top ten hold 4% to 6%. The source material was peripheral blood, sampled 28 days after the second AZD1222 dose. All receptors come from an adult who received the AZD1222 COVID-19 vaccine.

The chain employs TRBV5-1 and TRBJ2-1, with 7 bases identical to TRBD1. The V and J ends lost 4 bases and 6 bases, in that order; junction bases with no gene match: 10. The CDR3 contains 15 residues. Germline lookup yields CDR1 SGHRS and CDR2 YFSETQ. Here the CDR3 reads CASSPDRARVNEQFF. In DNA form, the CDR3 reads TGCGCCAGCAGCCCCGACAGGGCCCGTGTCAATGAGCAGTTCTTC.

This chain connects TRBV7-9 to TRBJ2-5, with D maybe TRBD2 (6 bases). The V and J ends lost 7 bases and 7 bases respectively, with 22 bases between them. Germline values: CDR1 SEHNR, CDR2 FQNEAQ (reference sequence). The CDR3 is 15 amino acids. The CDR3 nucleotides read TGTGCCAGCACCCCCTTTGGGGGGTTGGCAGGGACCCAGTACTTC. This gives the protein CASTPFGGLAGTQYF.

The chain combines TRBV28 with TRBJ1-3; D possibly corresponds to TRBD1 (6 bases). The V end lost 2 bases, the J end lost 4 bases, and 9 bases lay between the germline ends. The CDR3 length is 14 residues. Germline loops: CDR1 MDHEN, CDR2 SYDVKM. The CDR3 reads CASSLGGRGNTIYF. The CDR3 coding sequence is TGTGCCAGCAGTTTAGGGGGCCGAGGAAACACCATATATTTT.

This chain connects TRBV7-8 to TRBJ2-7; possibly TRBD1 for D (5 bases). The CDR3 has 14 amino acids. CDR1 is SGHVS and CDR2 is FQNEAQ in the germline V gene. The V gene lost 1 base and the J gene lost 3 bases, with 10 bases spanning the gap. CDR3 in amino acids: CASSLGGGNYEQYF. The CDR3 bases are TGTGCCAGCAGCTTAGGGGGCGGCAACTACGAGCAGTACTTC.

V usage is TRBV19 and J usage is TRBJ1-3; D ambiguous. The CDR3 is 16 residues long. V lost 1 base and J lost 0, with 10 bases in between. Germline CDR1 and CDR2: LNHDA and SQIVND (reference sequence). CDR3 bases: TGTGCCAGTAGTATAGTGTTGGCCGACTCTGGAAACACCATATATTTT. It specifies CASSIVLADSGNTIYF.

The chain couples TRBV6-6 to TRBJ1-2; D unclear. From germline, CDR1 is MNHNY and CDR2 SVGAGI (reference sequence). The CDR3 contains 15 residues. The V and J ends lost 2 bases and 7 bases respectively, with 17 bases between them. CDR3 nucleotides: TGTGCCAGCAGTTACCTTTCGACGGCTAGCGGTGGCTACACCTTC. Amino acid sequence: CASSYLSTASGGYTF.

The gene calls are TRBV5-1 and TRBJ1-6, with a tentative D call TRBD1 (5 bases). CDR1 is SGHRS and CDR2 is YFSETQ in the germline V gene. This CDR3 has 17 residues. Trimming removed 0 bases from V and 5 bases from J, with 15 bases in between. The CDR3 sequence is CASSLVGDTLNNSPLHF. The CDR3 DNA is TGCGCCAGCAGCTTGGTAGGGGATACCCTTAATAATTCACCCCTCCACTTT. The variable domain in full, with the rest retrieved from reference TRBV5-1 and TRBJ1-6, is KAGVTQTPRYLIKTRGQQVTLSCSPISGHRSVSWYQQTPGQGLQFLFEYFSETQRNKGNFPGRFSGRQFSNSRSEMNVSTLELGDSALYLCASSLVGDTLNNSPLHFGNGTRLTVT.

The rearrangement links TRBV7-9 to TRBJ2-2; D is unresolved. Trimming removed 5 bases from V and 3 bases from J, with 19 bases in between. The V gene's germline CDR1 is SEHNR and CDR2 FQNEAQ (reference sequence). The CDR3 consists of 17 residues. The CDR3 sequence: CASSPSEDLRDTGELFF. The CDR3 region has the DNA TGTGCCAGCAGCCCCTCTGAGGATTTACGGGACACCGGGGAGCTGTTTTTT.

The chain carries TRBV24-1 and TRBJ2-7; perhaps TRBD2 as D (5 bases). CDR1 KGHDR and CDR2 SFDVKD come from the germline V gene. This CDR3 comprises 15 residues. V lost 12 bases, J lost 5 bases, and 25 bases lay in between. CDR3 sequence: CASTPPRTVGDEQYF. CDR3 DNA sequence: TGTGCCTCCACCCCCCCGAGGACTGTGGGTGACGAGCAGTACTTC.

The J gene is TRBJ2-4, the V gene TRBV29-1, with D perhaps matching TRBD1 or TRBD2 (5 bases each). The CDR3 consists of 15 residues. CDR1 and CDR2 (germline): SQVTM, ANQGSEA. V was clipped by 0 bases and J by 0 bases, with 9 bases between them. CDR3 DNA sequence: TGCAGCGTTGAAGATCGGGGCAGAGCCAAAAACATTCAGTACTTC. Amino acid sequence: CSVEDRGRAKNIQYF. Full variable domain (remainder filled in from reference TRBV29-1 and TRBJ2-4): SAVISQKPSRDICQRGTSLTIQCQVDSQVTMMFWYRQQPGQSLTLIATANQGSEATYESGFVIDKFPISRPNLTFSTLTVSNMSPEDSSIYLCSVEDRGRAKNIQYFGAGTRLSVL.

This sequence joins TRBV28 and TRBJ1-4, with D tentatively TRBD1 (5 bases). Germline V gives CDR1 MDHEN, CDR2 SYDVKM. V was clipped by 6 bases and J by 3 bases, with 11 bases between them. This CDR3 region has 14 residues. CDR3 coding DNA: TGTGCCAGCAGGTGGGGCAGGGCTAATGAAAAACTGTTTTTT. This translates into CASRWGRANEKLFF. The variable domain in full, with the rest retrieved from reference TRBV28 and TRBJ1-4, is DVKVTQSSRYLVKRTGEKVFLECVQDMDHENMFWYRQDPGLGLRLIYFSYDVKMKEKGDIPEGYSVSREKKERFSLILESASTNQTSMYLCASRWGRANEKLFFGSGTQLSVL.

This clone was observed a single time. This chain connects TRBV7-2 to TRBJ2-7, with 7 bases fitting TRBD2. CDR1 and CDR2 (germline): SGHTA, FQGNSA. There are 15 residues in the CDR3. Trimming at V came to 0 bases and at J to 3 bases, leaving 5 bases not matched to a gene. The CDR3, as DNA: TGTGCCAGCAGCTTAGCGTCTAGCGGAGGCTACGAGCAGTACTTC. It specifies CASSLASSGGYEQYF. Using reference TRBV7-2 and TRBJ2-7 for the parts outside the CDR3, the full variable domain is GAGVSQSPSNKVTEKGKDVELRCDPISGHTALYWYRQSLGQGLEFLIYFQGNSAPDKSGLPSDRFSAERTGGSVSTLTIQRTQQEDSAVYLCASSLASSGGYEQYFGPGTRLTVT.

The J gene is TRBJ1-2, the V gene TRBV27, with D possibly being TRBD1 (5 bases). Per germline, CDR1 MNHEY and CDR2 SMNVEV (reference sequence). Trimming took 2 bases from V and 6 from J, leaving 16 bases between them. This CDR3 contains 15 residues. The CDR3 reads CASSLNPGLRDGYTF. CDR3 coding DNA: TGTGCCAGCAGTTTAAACCCGGGGCTTCGGGATGGCTACACCTTC.

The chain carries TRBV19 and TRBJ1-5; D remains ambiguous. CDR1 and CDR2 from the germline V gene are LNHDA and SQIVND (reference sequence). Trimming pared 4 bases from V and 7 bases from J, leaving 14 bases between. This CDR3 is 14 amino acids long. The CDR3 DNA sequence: TGTGCCAGTAGTACAATTCATGGAGACCAGCCCCAGCATTTT. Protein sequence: CASSTIHGDQPQHF.

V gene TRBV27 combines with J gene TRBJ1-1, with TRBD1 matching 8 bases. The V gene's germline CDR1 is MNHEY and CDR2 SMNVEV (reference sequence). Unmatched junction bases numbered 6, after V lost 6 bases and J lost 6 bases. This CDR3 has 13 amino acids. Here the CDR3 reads CASSHQGAAEAFF. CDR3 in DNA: TGTGCCAGCAGCCATCAGGGGGCCGCTGAAGCTTTCTTT.

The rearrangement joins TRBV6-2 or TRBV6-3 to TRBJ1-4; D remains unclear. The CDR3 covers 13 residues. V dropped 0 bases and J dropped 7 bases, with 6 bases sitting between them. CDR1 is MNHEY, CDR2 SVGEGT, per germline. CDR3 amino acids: CASSYSRFEKLFF. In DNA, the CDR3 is TGTGCCAGCAGTTACTCGAGGTTTGAAAAACTGTTTTTT.

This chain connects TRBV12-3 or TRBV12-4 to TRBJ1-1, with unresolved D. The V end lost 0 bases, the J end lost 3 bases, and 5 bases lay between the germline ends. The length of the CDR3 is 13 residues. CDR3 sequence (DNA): TGTGCCAGCAGTTTAGCGATGGACACTGAAGCTTTCTTT. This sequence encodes CASSLAMDTEAFF.

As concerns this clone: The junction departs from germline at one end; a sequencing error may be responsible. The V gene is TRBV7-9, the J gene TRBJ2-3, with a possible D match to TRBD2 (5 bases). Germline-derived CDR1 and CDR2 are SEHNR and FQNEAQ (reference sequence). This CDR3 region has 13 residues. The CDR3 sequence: CASSLDRGSVEDF. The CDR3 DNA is TGTGCCAGCAGCTTAGATCGGGGTTCGGTTGAGGATTTT.

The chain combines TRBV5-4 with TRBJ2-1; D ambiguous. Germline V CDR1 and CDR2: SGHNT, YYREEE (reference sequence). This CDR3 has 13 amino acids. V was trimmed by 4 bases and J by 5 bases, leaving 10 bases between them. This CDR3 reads CASSPSIDNEQFF. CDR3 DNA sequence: TGTGCCAGCAGCCCGTCAATAGACAATGAGCAGTTCTTC.